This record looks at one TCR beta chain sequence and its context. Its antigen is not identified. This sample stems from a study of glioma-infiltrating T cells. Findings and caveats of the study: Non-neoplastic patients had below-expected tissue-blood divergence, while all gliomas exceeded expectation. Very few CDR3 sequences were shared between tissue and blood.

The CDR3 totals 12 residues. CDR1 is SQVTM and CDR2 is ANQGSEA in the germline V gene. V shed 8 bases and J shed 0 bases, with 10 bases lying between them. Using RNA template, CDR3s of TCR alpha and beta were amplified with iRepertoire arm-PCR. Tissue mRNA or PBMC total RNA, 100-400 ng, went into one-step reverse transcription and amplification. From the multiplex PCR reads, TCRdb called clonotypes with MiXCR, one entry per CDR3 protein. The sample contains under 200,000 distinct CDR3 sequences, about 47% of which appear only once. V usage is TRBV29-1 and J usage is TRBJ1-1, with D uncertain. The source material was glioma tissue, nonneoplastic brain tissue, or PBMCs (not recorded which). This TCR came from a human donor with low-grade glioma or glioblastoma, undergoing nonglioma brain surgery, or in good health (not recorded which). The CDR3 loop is CSSTIMNTEAFF. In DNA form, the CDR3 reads TGCAGCTCCACAATAATGAACACTGAAGCTTTCTTT.